Below are 26 T cell receptor beta chains sequenced from a single sample in a study of T cell responses to AZD1222 COVID-19 vaccine. Using immunoSEQ multiplex PCR, the repertoire was profiled, and TCRdb retains in-frame clones only, with some absent. The table records approximately 150,000 clones, around 93% of them present only once. The sequencing here drew on peripheral blood, taken on day 0 of AZD1222 vaccination. Every receptor here comes from an adult in good health.

This chain connects TRBV5-1 to TRBJ2-2; D may be TRBD1 (6 bases). CDR3 length: 16 amino acids. The V gene's germline CDR1 is SGHRS and CDR2 YFSETQ. V lost 0 bases, J lost 6 bases, and 15 bases lay in between. The CDR3 sequence: CASSLEQGRAAGELFF. CDR3 nucleotides: TGCGCCAGCAGCTTGGAACAGGGTAGAGCTGCCGGGGAGCTGTTTTTT.

The chain couples TRBV24-1 to TRBJ2-1, with 7 bases that match TRBD1. CDR1 and CDR2 from the germline V gene are KGHDR and SFDVKD. V dropped 0 bases and J dropped 6; count of bases not matched to a gene: 1. CDR3 size: 14 residues. CDR3 in DNA: TGTGCCACCAGTGATTTGACAGGGGTCAATGAGCAGTTCTTC. Protein: CATSDLTGVNEQFF.

The CDR3 DNA reads as TGTGCCAGCAGGTACAGGAGCAATCAGCCCCAGCATTTT. It translates to CASRYRSNQPQHF. The rearrangement links TRBV6-5 to TRBJ1-5; perhaps TRBD1 as D (5 bases). CDR3 length equals 13 residues. The germline CDR1 and CDR2 sequences are MNHEY and SVGAGI. V was cut by 6 bases and J by 1 base, with 7 bases left in between.

V usage is TRBV7-8 and J usage is TRBJ1-5; 7 nucleotides agree with TRBD1. CDR1 is SGHVS, CDR2 FQNEAQ, per germline. This CDR3 is 18 amino acids long. The ends lost 4 bases at V and 3 bases at J; junction bases unmatched: 15. DNA for the CDR3: TGTGCCAGCAGCTCGGCGCAAGGGGGACAGATTTACAATCAGCCCCAGCATTTT. Protein product: CASSSAQGGQIYNQPQHF. Complete variable domain (other parts from reference TRBV7-8 and TRBJ1-5): GAGVSQSPRYKVAKRGQDVALRCDPISGHVSLFWYQQALGQGPEFLTYFQNEAQLDKSGLPSDRFFAERPEGSVSTLKIQRTQQEDSAVYLCASSSAQGGQIYNQPQHFGDGTRLSIL.

The J gene is TRBJ1-1, the V gene TRBV19; D possibly corresponds to TRBD1 (5 bases). V was clipped by 1 base and J by 6 bases, with 12 bases between them. Germline CDR1 LNHDA, CDR2 SQIVND (reference sequence). This CDR3 is 14 amino acids long. As DNA, the CDR3 is TGTGCCAGTAGTATAGGATCAGGGAGGTCTGAAGCTTTCTTT. Translation: CASSIGSGRSEAFF.

The CDR3: CASSIGVFDQPQHF. The CDR3 DNA is TGTGCCAGTAGTATAGGGGTGTTCGATCAGCCCCAGCATTTT. V gene TRBV19 combines with J gene TRBJ1-5; D ambiguous. The CDR3 length is 14 residues. V was cut by 1 base and J by 5 bases, with 9 bases left in between. CDR1 and CDR2 from the germline V gene are LNHDA and SQIVND (reference sequence).

This rearrangement joins TRBV6-5 to TRBJ1-5, with TRBD1 as a possible D gene (5 bases). The germline gives CDR1 MNHEY, CDR2 SVGAGI. This CDR3 has 15 amino acids. V lost 0 bases and J 2 bases, leaving 8 bases between the germline ends. The CDR3 loop reads CASSYSIGGNQPQHF. As DNA, the CDR3 is TGTGCCAGCAGTTACTCCATAGGGGGCAATCAGCCCCAGCATTTT.

The gene calls are TRBV9 and TRBJ2-7; D is possibly TRBD2 (7 bases). Germline V CDR1 and CDR2: SGDLS, YYNGEE. The CDR3 is 13 residues long. The germline V and J ends were trimmed by 3 bases and 6 bases, with 13 bases remaining between them. In DNA, the CDR3 is TGTGCCAGCAGCGGGGGGGGAGGGGGCGAGCAGTACTTC. Protein: CASSGGGGGEQYF. Full variable domain (remainder filled in from reference TRBV9 and TRBJ2-7): DSGVTQTPKHLITATGQRVTLRCSPRSGDLSVYWYQQSLDQGLQFLIQYYNGEERAKGNILERFSAQQFPDLHSELNLSSLELGDSALYFCASSGGGGGEQYFGPGTRLTVT.

The J gene is TRBJ2-1, the V gene TRBV25-1, with no clear D. The germline V and J ends were trimmed by 6 bases and 8 bases, with 11 bases remaining between them. This CDR3 is built from 12 residues. Germline V gives CDR1 MGHDK, CDR2 SYGVNS. CDR3 bases: TGTGCCAGCAGAGGTGCTATCCATGAGCAGTTCTTC. This gives the protein CASRGAIHEQFF.

The chain is built from TRBV27 and TRBJ1-2; 7 nucleotides agree with TRBD1. Trimming removed 3 bases from V and 8 bases from J; junction bases left unmatched: 18. CDR1 is MNHEY and CDR2 is SMNVEV in the germline V gene (reference sequence). CDR3 size: 17 residues. CDR3 nucleotide sequence: TGTGCCAGCAGTTTCTACGCCGCCGGAGACAGGGATCGGGGCTACACCTTC. Translation: CASSFYAAGDRDRGYTF.

J is TRBJ2-1 and V is TRBV28, with 7 bases aligning to TRBD1. The CDR3 runs 13 residues. Germline V gene sequence: CDR1 MDHEN, CDR2 SYDVKM. The ends lost 3 bases at V and 6 bases at J; junction bases unmatched: 2. In DNA, the CDR3 is TGTGCCAGCAGTTTTGGGACAGTCAATGAGCAGTTCTTC. The encoded protein is CASSFGTVNEQFF.

The gene calls are TRBV29-1 and TRBJ2-7, with TRBD2 matching 8 bases. J was trimmed by 5 bases and V by 1 base; bases with no gene match: 1. This CDR3 has 12 residues. In germline, CDR1 is SQVTM, CDR2 ANQGSEA. The CDR3 reads CSVEGTSNEQYF. In nucleotides, the CDR3 is TGCAGCGTTGAAGGGACTAGCAACGAGCAGTACTTC.

V gene TRBV7-3 combines with J gene TRBJ2-1, with D perhaps matching TRBD2 (5 bases). Looked up from germline, CDR1 is SGHTA and CDR2 is FQGTGA. CDR3 size: 15 residues. Trimming pared 5 bases from V and 0 bases from J, leaving 11 bases between. The CDR3 DNA follows: TGTGCCAGCAGCCTGAGCGGAGGCTCCTACAATGAGCAGTTCTTC. Its translation: CASSLSGGSYNEQFF. Supplemented by reference TRBV7-3 and TRBJ2-1, the full variable domain reads GAGVSQTPSNKVTEKGKYVELRCDPISGHTALYWYRQSLGQGPEFLIYFQGTGAADDSGLPNDRFFAVRPEGSVSTLKIQRTERGDSAVYLCASSLSGGSYNEQFFGPGTRLTVL.

This chain links TRBV2 with TRBJ1-1, with D possibly matching TRBD1 (5 bases). CDR1 is SNHLY, CDR2 FYNNEI, per germline. The CDR3 is 13 amino acids. Trimming took 4 bases from V and 4 from J, leaving 10 bases between them. The CDR3 loop is CASSVQGGTEAFF. The CDR3, as DNA: TGTGCCAGCAGTGTCCAGGGTGGCACTGAAGCTTTCTTT.

CDR3 protein: CASSETAGSGPYNEQFF. The CDR3 region has the DNA TGTGCCAGCAGCGAGACCGCGGGGAGCGGACCATACAATGAGCAGTTCTTC. V and J are TRBV9 and TRBJ2-1; a weak D match, TRBD2 (6 bases). Deletions cut 3 bases from V and 4 bases from J, with 20 bases between. CDR1 and CDR2 (germline): SGDLS, YYNGEE. This CDR3 comprises 17 residues.

This clone occurred once. V gene TRBV7-8 combines with J gene TRBJ2-7; D tentatively fits TRBD1 or TRBD2 (5 bases each). The CDR3 has 14 residues. V lost 4 bases and J lost 2, with 12 bases in between. Germline V gene lookup returns CDR1 SGHVS and CDR2 FQNEAQ. The CDR3 coding sequence is TGTGCCAGCAGCTCTGGGACGGCTACCTACGAGCAGTACTTC. It specifies CASSSGTATYEQYF.

The DNA of the CDR3 is TGTGCCAGCAGCCCGGCCCCCAGGGGTGGCACCGGGGAGCTGTTTTTT. It translates to CASSPAPRGGTGELFF. V and J are TRBV5-6 and TRBJ2-2; possibly TRBD1 for D (6 bases). Germline V gene data show CDR1 as SGHDT and CDR2 as YYEEEE. V dropped 4 bases and J dropped 4 bases, with 17 bases sitting between them. The CDR3 totals 16 residues.

The V and J genes are TRBV18 and TRBJ2-6; unclear D gene. V was clipped by 2 bases and J by 0 bases, with 8 bases between them. CDR1 KGHSH and CDR2 LQKENI come from the germline V gene. The CDR3 loop spans 16 amino acids. For the CDR3, the DNA is TGTGCCAGCTCACCATTCCTGGGCTCTGGGGCCAACGTCCTGACTTTC. It translates to CASSPFLGSGANVLTF.

The chain joins TRBV29-1 to TRBJ1-1; possible D gene TRBD1, 6 bases. Trimming cost V 1 base and J 0 bases, with 12 bases left between them. Germline V CDR1 and CDR2: SQVTM, ANQGSEA. This CDR3 is built from 15 residues. The CDR3 nucleotides read TGCAGCGTTGAAGCTATCAGGGACATGAACACTGAAGCTTTCTTT. Translation gives CSVEAIRDMNTEAFF.

J is TRBJ1-3 and V is TRBV7-2; D is unresolved. This CDR3 has 15 residues. V lost 2 bases and J lost 0, with 8 bases in between. Germline V lookup: CDR1 SGHTA, CDR2 FQGNSA. This CDR3 reads CASSLYTTSGNTIYF. The CDR3 DNA reads TGTGCCAGCAGCTTATACACCACCTCTGGAAACACCATATATTTT.

The chain recombines TRBV29-1 with TRBJ1-1; 9 bases agree with TRBD1. This CDR3 has 13 amino acids. Germline V gene lookup returns CDR1 SQVTM and CDR2 ANQGSEA. V shed 7 bases and J 4 bases; nucleotides not matched to a gene: 7. Here the CDR3 reads CSARTGAVTEAFF. CDR3 DNA sequence: TGCAGCGCGCGGACAGGGGCTGTCACTGAAGCTTTCTTT. Full variable domain (rest looked up from reference TRBV29-1 and TRBJ1-1): SAVISQKPSRDICQRGTSLTIQCQVDSQVTMMFWYRQQPGQSLTLIATANQGSEATYESGFVIDKFPISRPNLTFSTLTVSNMSPEDSSIYLCSARTGAVTEAFFGQGTRLTVV.

This sequence joins TRBV6-5 and TRBJ2-4; D unclear. Germline V gives CDR1 MNHEY, CDR2 SVGAGI. The CDR3 loop spans 15 amino acids. The ends were cut back, 6 bases at V and 5 bases at J, with 17 bases in the middle. The CDR3 region has the DNA TGTGCCAGCAGGCCACCAATATACCTCCAAAACATTCAGTACTTC. This encodes CASRPPIYLQNIQYF.

The J gene is TRBJ2-3, the V gene TRBV2, with D possibly being TRBD2 (5 bases). V was trimmed by 7 bases and J by 1 base, leaving 21 bases between them. CDR3 size: 17 residues. CDR1 is SNHLY, CDR2 FYNNEI, per germline. The DNA for the CDR3 is TGTGCCAGCACTGGAGAGCGGCTCAACACCCGCACAGATACGCAGTATTTT. This sequence encodes CASTGERLNTRTDTQYF.

The genes are TRBV19 and TRBJ2-2; TRBD2 is a possible D gene (5 bases). Germline V lookup: CDR1 LNHDA, CDR2 SQIVND (reference sequence). CDR3 length: 17 amino acids. V was cut by 1 base and J by 1 base, with 13 bases left in between. The CDR3 spells CASSIVGRGENTGELFF. DNA of the CDR3: TGTGCCAGTAGTATAGTGGGGAGAGGAGAGAACACCGGGGAGCTGTTTTTT.

The chain employs TRBV19 and TRBJ2-1, with 8 bases lining up with TRBD2. The CDR3 loop spans 15 amino acids. Trimming at V came to 6 bases and at J to 4 bases, leaving 8 bases not matched to a gene. Germline V gene data show CDR1 as LNHDA and CDR2 as SQIVND (reference sequence). CDR3 bases: TGTGCCAGTAGACATACTAGCGGAGTATACAATGAGCAGTTCTTC. Its protein is CASRHTSGVYNEQFF.

The chain links TRBV9 to TRBJ2-2, with no clear D. The CDR3 consists of 12 residues. Trimming removed 4 bases at V and 3 bases at J, with 4 bases between. Germline V gene sequence: CDR1 SGDLS, CDR2 YYNGEE. CDR3 in DNA: TGTGCCAGCAGCAGGGACACCGGGGAGCTGTTTTTT. Translating it yields CASSRDTGELFF.